This paragraph reports one T cell receptor (beta chain). The sample belongs to a study of regulatory T cells in long-lasting Graves disease. Time point meaning: newly diagnosed GD, antithyroid drugs for less than 3 months. PBMCs were the source of the RNA used for TCR sequencing. Assembly of TCR beta libraries relied on iRepertoire HTBI primers together with Arm-PCR of CDR3 regions. In the source study's methods: Analysis of the samples identified 50 to 75 TRBV and 14 TRBJ segments. MiXCR, applied by TCRdb to the multiplex PCR reads, yields one record per CDR3 protein. What appears here as the V and J calls and clone size reflects TCRdb's work, not the paper's. Found here are 450,000 to 600,000 distinct CDR3 sequences, around 16% of them singletons; the top ten hold 10% to 15%. This sample was shared with a second study, whose subject was T cells in Graves' hyperthyroidism and ophthalmopathy. That paper states: An initial round of RT-PCR targeting the TCR CDR3 relied on the HTBI primer set.

The source of this sequence is a man aged 35 to 55 with Graves disease. This specimen was peripheral blood mononuclear cells (PBMCs), taken at new diagnosis, from a patient treated with antithyroid drugs.

CDR3 coding DNA: TGTGCCAGCAGCCCAAAGGGCCCTGGGCGAGCCAAAAACATTCAGTACTTC. Its translation is CASSPKGPGRAKNIQYF. The rearrangement uses TRBV11-1 and TRBJ2-4, with D hard to call. The CDR3 is made up of 17 amino acids. CDR1 SGHAT and CDR2 FQDESV come from the germline V gene (reference sequence). With 5 bases removed from V and 0 bases from J, the gap between germline ends came to 17 bases.